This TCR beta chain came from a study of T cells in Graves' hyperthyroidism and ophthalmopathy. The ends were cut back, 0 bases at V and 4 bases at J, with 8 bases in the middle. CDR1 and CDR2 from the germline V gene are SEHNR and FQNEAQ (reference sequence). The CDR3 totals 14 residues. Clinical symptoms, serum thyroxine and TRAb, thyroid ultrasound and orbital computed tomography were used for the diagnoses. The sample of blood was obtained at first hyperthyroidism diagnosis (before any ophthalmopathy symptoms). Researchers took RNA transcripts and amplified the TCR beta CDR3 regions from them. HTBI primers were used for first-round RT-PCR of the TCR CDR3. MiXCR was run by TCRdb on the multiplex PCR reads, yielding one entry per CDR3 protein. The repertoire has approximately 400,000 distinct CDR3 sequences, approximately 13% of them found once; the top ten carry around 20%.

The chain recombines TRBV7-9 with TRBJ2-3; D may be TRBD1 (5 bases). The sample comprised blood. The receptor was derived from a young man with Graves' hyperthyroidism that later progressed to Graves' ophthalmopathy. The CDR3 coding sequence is TGTGCCAGCAGCTTAGCAGGACAACCAGATACGCAGTATTTT. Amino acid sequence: CASSLAGQPDTQYF.